The 28 T cell receptor beta chains given below trace back to one sample, sequenced in a study of early T cells in non-severe SARS-CoV-2 infection. Each CDR3 protein is one row after TCRdb ran MiXCR on the 5' RACE reads. The sample has tens of thousands of distinct CDR3 sequences, about 4.3% seen once. The sample consisted of whole blood, taken at baseline. The receptors derive from an adult who was a healthcare worker with PCR-confirmed SARS-CoV-2 infection or an uninfected control (not recorded which).

The table lists this clonotype with many counts. The chain recombines TRBV4-1 with TRBJ1-2; D possibly corresponds to TRBD1 (5 bases). Trimming removed 1 base from V and 12 bases from J, with 12 bases in between. The germline V gene has CDR1 MGHRA and CDR2 YSYEKL. The CDR3 sequence is 12 residues long. The chain's CDR3 is CASSQGGPRNTF. CDR3 DNA sequence: TGCGCCAGCAGCCAAGGGGGACCTAGGAACACCTTC.

At least ten counts were recorded for this clonotype. The chain recombines TRBV7-9 with TRBJ2-7, with 10 nucleotides matching TRBD1. Germline CDR1 and CDR2: SEHNR and FQNEAQ (reference sequence). V was pared by 8 bases and J by 4 bases, with 8 bases of the junction left unmatched. The CDR3 length is 14 residues. The CDR3 DNA is TGTGCCAGCCGGCCCAGGGACAGGGGTTACGAGCAGTACTTC. As protein: CASRPRDRGYEQYF. Variable domain in full (rest from reference TRBV7-9 and TRBJ2-7): DTGVSQNPRHKITKRGQNVTFRCDPISEHNRLYWYRQTLGQGPEFLTYFQNEAQLEKSRLLSDRFSAERPKGSFSTLEIQRTEQGDSAMYLCASRPRDRGYEQYFGPGTRLTVT.

The genes are TRBV11-1 and TRBJ2-3, with 8 bases lining up with TRBD1. The CDR3 spans 13 residues. Germline V gene data show CDR1 as SGHAT and CDR2 as FQDESV (reference sequence). The V gene end was trimmed by 4 bases and the J gene end by 5 bases; junction bases not matched to a gene: 2. The CDR3 spells CASSSTGGDTQYF. CDR3 nucleotides: TGTGCCAGCAGCTCCACAGGGGGAGATACGCAGTATTTT. Drawing the rest from reference TRBV11-1 and TRBJ2-3, the complete variable domain is EAEVAQSPRYKITEKSQAVAFWCDPISGHATLYWYRQILGQGPELLVQFQDESVVDDSQLPKDRFSAERLKGVDSTLKIQPAELGDSAMYLCASSSTGGDTQYFGPGTRLTVL.

This clonotype was found many times. J is TRBJ2-7 and V is TRBV5-5; D gene uncertain. V was pared by 2 bases and J by 1 base, with 10 bases between. CDR1 SGHKS and CDR2 YYEKEE come from the germline V gene (reference sequence). This CDR3 spans 14 amino acids. The CDR3 DNA sequence: TGTGCCAGCAGCTTTCCGACGGATTCCTACGAGCAGTACTTC. It specifies CASSFPTDSYEQYF.

This clonotype was observed many times. The chain carries TRBV27 and TRBJ1-2, with D possibly being TRBD1 (6 bases). With 0 bases removed from V and 4 bases from J, the gap between germline ends came to 18 bases. Looked up from germline, CDR1 is MNHEY and CDR2 is SMNVEV (reference sequence). CDR3 length: 17 residues. CDR3 loop: CASSLSGGPPSFYGYTF. The CDR3, as DNA: TGTGCCAGCAGTTTATCCGGGGGCCCACCTTCATTCTATGGCTACACCTTC.

Sample share makes this clonotype medium-sized. The gene calls are TRBV20-1 and TRBJ2-5; D ambiguous. Germline loops: CDR1 DFQATT, CDR2 SNEGSKA (reference sequence). This CDR3 has 14 residues. Between the trimmed V and J ends, which lost 1 base and 0 bases, there was a span of 9 bases. CDR3 amino acids: CSARGLMDQETQYF. CDR3 nucleotides: TGCAGTGCTAGAGGCCTAATGGACCAAGAGACCCAGTACTTC.

This clonotype showed up many times. V is TRBV5-6 and J is TRBJ1-5, with 7 bases fitting TRBD1. Germline CDR1 reads SGHDT; CDR2 reads YYEEEE. J lost 3 bases, V lost 4 bases, and 4 bases had no gene match. This CDR3 has 14 amino acids. The CDR3 sequence is CASSTGQHNQPQHF. DNA of the CDR3: TGTGCCAGCAGCACGGGACAGCACAATCAGCCCCAGCATTTT.

This clonotype was seen ten or more times. The chain couples TRBV18 to TRBJ1-6, with TRBD1 identical over 8 bases. The CDR3 length is 15 residues. Germline V gives CDR1 KGHSH, CDR2 LQKENI. With 1 base clipped from V and 8 bases from J, the junction kept 4 bases outside the gene matches. The CDR3 region has the DNA TGTGCCAGCTCACCACGTCAGGGGGCAGATTCACCCCTCCACTTT. Its protein product is CASSPRQGADSPLHF.

This clonotype was detected many times. The rearrangement uses TRBV18 and TRBJ2-1; D not resolved. CDR1 KGHSH and CDR2 LQKENI come from the germline V gene. The CDR3 is 13 residues long. The germline V and J ends were trimmed by 0 bases and 7 bases, with 7 bases remaining between them. DNA of the CDR3: TGTGCCAGCTCACCACCGTTATTGAATGAGCAGTTCTTC. Translating gives CASSPPLLNEQFF.

This clonotype came up many times. This chain uses TRBV7-9 with TRBJ2-7; TRBD2 matches 7 bases. J lost 2 bases, V lost 8 bases, and 9 bases had no gene match. The CDR3 is 14 residues long. From germline, CDR1 is SEHNR and CDR2 FQNEAQ (reference sequence). CDR3 in amino acids: CASGLRAGAYEQYF. As DNA, the CDR3 is TGTGCCAGCGGGCTTAGGGCGGGAGCCTACGAGCAGTACTTC.

This clonotype was detected ten times or more. The chain employs TRBV20-1 and TRBJ1-5; 7 bases fit TRBD1. Germline CDR1 and CDR2: DFQATT and SNEGSKA (reference sequence). J was trimmed by 7 bases and V by 4 bases; bases with no gene match: 4. The CDR3 is 12 residues long. The CDR3 is CSANRGGQPQHF. The CDR3 bases are TGCAGTGCTAACAGGGGAGGACAGCCCCAGCATTTT.

This clonotype was detected many times. The chain carries TRBV18 and TRBJ1-6; 10 bases align to TRBD1. This CDR3 comprises 15 residues. Per germline, CDR1 KGHSH and CDR2 LQKENI. V lost 3 bases, J lost 9 bases, and 5 bases stayed unmatched. The CDR3 region is CASSPRQGASSPLHF. In DNA form, the CDR3 reads TGTGCCAGCTCACCGAGACAGGGGGCTTCTTCACCCCTCCACTTT.

This clonotype has at least ten counts. J is TRBJ2-5 and V is TRBV11-1, with a tentative D call TRBD2 (5 bases). CDR1 and CDR2 from the germline V gene are SGHAT and FQDESV (reference sequence). The CDR3 has 15 residues. Trimming left V 4 bases short and J 7 bases short, with 19 bases between. The CDR3 DNA follows: TGTGCCAGCAGCTCCTCCGGGATTTTTGGTCGGACCCAGTACTTC. Translated: CASSSSGIFGRTQYF.

This clonotype is categorized as medium-sized. The chain employs TRBV29-1 and TRBJ2-7; 7 bases map to TRBD2. The germline V gene encodes CDR1 SQVTM and CDR2 ANQGSEA. V lost 4 bases to trimming and J lost 4 bases; unmatched junction nucleotides: 1. The length of the CDR3 is 11 residues. The CDR3, as DNA: TGCAGCGTTGGGGAGGGATACGAGCAGTACTTC. Translated: CSVGEGYEQYF.

At least ten counts were recorded for this clonotype. This chain joins TRBV3-1 and TRBJ1-3; D ambiguous. Germline V gene data show CDR1 as LGHDT and CDR2 as YNNKEL (reference sequence). CDR3 length: 12 amino acids. Trimming stripped 6 bases from V and 3 bases from J, with 6 bases between. The CDR3 reads CASRLSGNTIYF. In DNA, the CDR3 is TGTGCCAGCAGACTTAGTGGAAACACCATATATTTT.

This clonotype was seen repeatedly, ten times or more. The V and J genes are TRBV6-2 or TRBV6-3 and TRBJ2-3; 8 nucleotides line up with TRBD1. V was pared by 10 bases and J by 1 base, with 7 bases of the junction left unmatched. CDR3 length: 14 amino acids. Germline-derived CDR1 and CDR2 are MNHEY and SVGEGT. The CDR3 sequence: CAIDRGKGTDTQYF. The CDR3 nucleotides are TGTGCCATCGACAGGGGCAAGGGCACAGATACGCAGTATTTT.

This clonotype was detected ten times or more. The V gene is TRBV27, the J gene TRBJ2-1; D gene unclear. The germline V and J ends were trimmed by 5 bases and 10 bases, with 12 bases remaining between them. The CDR3 length is 12 residues. Germline assignment: CDR1 MNHEY and CDR2 SMNVEV (reference sequence). The CDR3, as DNA: TGTGCCAGCAGTAGGGCCCTCTCCGAGCAGTTCTTC. Amino acids: CASSRALSEQFF.

This clonotype showed up many times. The CDR3 spells CASSYTDRLNTEAFF. DNA for the CDR3: TGTGCCAGCAGTTACACCGACAGGCTGAACACTGAAGCTTTCTTT. This rearrangement joins TRBV6-2 or TRBV6-3 to TRBJ1-1, with D tentatively TRBD1 (6 bases). Between the trimmed V and J ends, which lost 2 bases and 0 bases, there was a span of 10 bases. The CDR3 has 15 residues. Germline V gene lookup returns CDR1 MNHEY and CDR2 SVGEGT.

Many counts were recorded for this clonotype. The J gene is TRBJ1-5, the V gene TRBV18, with D possibly matching TRBD1 (5 bases). V shed 0 bases and J shed 8 bases, with 14 bases lying between them. The germline V gene encodes CDR1 KGHSH and CDR2 LQKENI. The length of the CDR3 is 15 residues. CDR3 coding DNA: TGTGCCAGCTCACCACCGAAAACAGGTGTTAAGCCCCAGCATTTT. This encodes CASSPPKTGVKPQHF.

This clonotype has more than one count but fewer than ten. The genes are TRBV3-2 and TRBJ1-1; the table's D call, TRBD1, has no DNA check behind it. TRBV3-2 is described as a pseudogene. This CDR3 is built from 17 residues. Here the CDR3 reads CASSQEIRRVRLAEAFF. CDR3 sequence (DNA): TGTGCCAGCAGCCAAGAGATTCGCAGGGTCCGTCTGGCTGAAGCTTTCTTT.

This clonotype was detected only a few times. The rearrangement uses TRBV7-6 and TRBJ2-1; 12 bases match TRBD2. This CDR3 comprises 21 residues. Germline CDR1 SGHVS, CDR2 FNYEAQ. Losses at the gene ends were 5 bases for V and 0 bases for J; bases not matched to a gene: 17. CDR3 region: CASSPTLLAGGSQSSYNEQFF. The DNA of the CDR3 is TGTGCCAGCAGCCCAACGTTACTAGCGGGGGGTTCCCAGAGCTCCTACAATGAGCAGTTCTTC.

CDR3 residues: CAISESGLAGVSEQFF. CDR3 sequence (DNA): TGTGCCATCAGTGAGTCGGGACTAGCGGGAGTGTCTGAGCAGTTCTTC. V is TRBV10-3 and J is TRBJ2-1; the match to TRBD2 covers 14 bases. Germline assignment: CDR1 ENHRY and CDR2 SYGVKD. The V segment lost 0 bases and the J segment 9 bases; nucleotides outside the gene matches: 4. This CDR3 comprises 16 residues.

In its sample, this clonotype was seen many times. The V gene is TRBV6-9, the J gene TRBJ1-2; unclear D gene. Germline CDR1 and CDR2: MNHGY and SVAAGI. The CDR3 loop spans 15 amino acids. Trimming pared 0 bases from V and 2 bases from J, leaving 10 bases between. The CDR3 spells CASSYSGRQNYGYTF. In DNA form, the CDR3 reads TGTGCCAGCAGTTATTCGGGCAGACAAAACTATGGCTACACCTTC.

There are a few counts of this clonotype. The DNA for the CDR3 is TGTGCCAGCAGTCAGCTCCTGAGTCGGGCTTTCTTT. Amino acids: CASSQLLSRAFF. The chain carries TRBV28 and TRBJ1-1; D is undetermined. From germline, CDR1 is MDHEN and CDR2 SYDVKM. The length of the CDR3 is 12 residues. V lost 5 bases, J lost 11 bases, and 15 bases lay in between.

This clonotype was counted only a few times. The chain carries TRBV18 and TRBJ2-1, with TRBD2 matching over 8 bases. This CDR3 has 14 amino acids. Germline CDR1 reads KGHSH; CDR2 reads LQKENI. The junction had 6 bases not matched to a gene; V was cut back by 5 bases and J by 6 bases. The CDR3 DNA follows: TGTGCCAGCTCAGTCCCAAGCGGGGGCAATGAGCAGTTCTTC. Protein sequence: CASSVPSGGNEQFF.

This chain connects TRBV28 to TRBJ2-5; D is possibly TRBD1 (6 bases). The CDR3 has 16 residues. Trimming pared 6 bases from V and 0 bases from J, leaving 17 bases between. CDR1 MDHEN and CDR2 SYDVKM come from the germline V gene. The CDR3 nucleotides read TGTGCCAGCAGCCGGGGACATCTACGGTACCAAGAGACCCAGTACTTC. This gives the protein CASSRGHLRYQETQYF.

There are a few counts of this clonotype. This rearrangement joins TRBV29-1 to TRBJ1-1; 7 bases map to TRBD1. The V and J ends lost 7 bases and 4 bases, in that order; junction bases with no gene match: 12. From germline, CDR1 is SQVTM and CDR2 ANQGSEA. The CDR3 length is 14 residues. Written as DNA, the CDR3 is TGCAGCGGCTCCCTCCGACAGGGACCCACTGAAGCTTTCTTT. Protein product: CSGSLRQGPTEAFF. Variable domain in full (rest from reference TRBV29-1 and TRBJ1-1): SAVISQKPSRDICQRGTSLTIQCQVDSQVTMMFWYRQQPGQSLTLIATANQGSEATYESGFVIDKFPISRPNLTFSTLTVSNMSPEDSSIYLCSGSLRQGPTEAFFGQGTRLTVV.

At least ten counts were recorded for this clonotype. The J gene is TRBJ2-3, the V gene TRBV4-1; TRBD2 agrees at 12 bases. The germline V gene has CDR1 MGHRA and CDR2 YSYEKL. The junction had 6 bases not matched to a gene; V was cut back by 2 bases and J by 0 bases. CDR3 length: 18 amino acids. The DNA of the CDR3 is TGCGCCAGCAGCCAACAGCTAGCGGGGGGGCCTAGCACAGATACGCAGTATTTT. Its protein product is CASSQQLAGGPSTDTQYF.